This T cell receptor (beta chain) is from a study of T cell responses to AZD1222 COVID-19 vaccine. Study-wide results and limits: It should be noted that donors were predominantly white British and more often female, and clonal diversity was possibly underestimated.

Using immunoSEQ multiplex PCR, the repertoire was profiled, and TCRdb retains in-frame clones only, with some absent. Of some 55,000 clones listed, about 90% are singletons. This clone was seen only once. Its antigen is undetermined. The CDR3 runs to 14 residues. V lost 2 bases and J 7 bases, leaving 14 bases between the germline ends. CDR1 and CDR2 (germline): MNHEY, SMNVEV (reference sequence). The gene calls are TRBV27 and TRBJ1-2; D perhaps matches TRBD1 (5 bases). Sequencing was performed on peripheral blood, taken on day 0 of AZD1222 vaccination. This TCR was sampled from an adult in good health. This chain's CDR3 is CASSLRVGAGGYTF. DNA of the CDR3: TGTGCCAGCAGTTTAAGGGTCGGGGCGGGTGGCTACACCTTC.